This T cell receptor (beta chain) emerged from a study of T-cell reconstitution after alpha-beta-depleted transplantation in children. Study-wide points: Several hundred expanded graft clones reportedly gave rise to the alpha-beta T cells present about two months after transplant.

During its preparation, the TCRbeta library received unique molecular identifiers. TCRdb reprocessed the PCR reads with MiXCR, giving one entry per CDR3 protein. The sample consists of approximately 400,000 distinct CDR3 sequences, roughly 16% of them appearing once. The CDR3 length is 14 residues. The J segment lost 7 bases and the V segment lost 6 bases, leaving 10 bases of the junction unmatched. CDR1 is DFQATT and CDR2 is SNEGSKA in the germline V gene (reference sequence). Details on this clonotype: What it binds is unknown.

Sequenced here: PBMCs, mostly from graft donor cells, sampled 360 days after TCRalphabeta/CD19-depleted stem cell transplant. The chain carries TRBV20-1 and TRBJ2-3, with 10 nucleotides matching TRBD2. This TCR was recovered from a boy less than two years old who had a stem cell transplant for Wiskott-Aldrich syndrome, so the T cells may come from the graft donor. CDR3 residues: CSANSGGLSYTQYF. The CDR3 region has the DNA TGCAGTGCCAATAGCGGGGGGCTTAGCTATACGCAGTATTTT.